These 10 T cell receptor beta chains were sequenced from one sample in a study of chemoradiotherapy in HPV16-positive cancers. Assay used: immunoSEQ multiplex PCR; TCRdb lists only in-frame clones, some missing. The repertoire holds more than 1,200 clones, over 75% seen once, with 6.2% in the top ten. The sequenced sample was tumor tissue, obtained from a patient who underwent chemoradiotherapy. These receptors were collected from a human donor with HPV-associated anogenital cancer.

CDR3 bases: TGCGCCAGCAGCAGGGACAGGTCGGTAGATACGCAGTATTTT. Translated: CASSRDRSVDTQYF. The V gene is TRBV5-1, the J gene TRBJ2-3; 8 bases are shared with TRBD1. The germline V gene has CDR1 SGHRS and CDR2 YFSETQ. Trimming removed 4 bases from V and 5 bases from J; junction bases left unmatched: 6. The CDR3 sequence is 14 residues long.

This clone showed up just a few times. The chain combines TRBV2 with TRBJ1-1; D possibly corresponds to TRBD1 (6 bases). V was cut by 6 bases and J by 6 bases, with 20 bases left in between. CDR3 length equals 15 residues. Germline-derived CDR1 and CDR2 are SNHLY and FYNNEI. The DNA of the CDR3 is TGTGCCAGCAGGCCCCCATTACAGGGAAGGGCTGAAGCTTTCTTT. It encodes CASRPPLQGRAEAFF. The variable domain in full, completed from reference TRBV2 and TRBJ1-1, reads EPEVTQTPSHQVTQMGQEVILRCVPISNHLYFYWYRQILGQKVEFLVSFYNNEISEKSEIFDDQFSVERPDGSNFTLKIRSTKLEDSAMYFCASRPPLQGRAEAFFGQGTRLTVV.

This clone has only one observation. The V call is TRBV18, the J call TRBJ2-1; the match to TRBD2 covers 7 bases. The CDR3 has 16 residues. The germline gives CDR1 KGHSH, CDR2 LQKENI. V lost 1 base, J lost 10 bases, and 13 bases stayed unmatched. The CDR3 DNA reads TGTGCCAGCTCACCACGGATCGCTAGCGGTCTCGTAGAGCAGTTCTTC. Its protein is CASSPRIASGLVEQFF.

This clone was seen more than once but under ten times. This chain links TRBV4-1 with TRBJ2-1, with TRBD2 identical over 8 bases. V shed 4 bases, J shed 5 bases, and the junction held 10 bases outside the gene matches. The CDR3 has 16 amino acids. The germline V gene has CDR1 MGHRA and CDR2 YSYEKL. The CDR3: CASSPEAGGLDNEQFF. In nucleotides, the CDR3 is TGCGCCAGCAGCCCGGAGGCGGGAGGCCTGGACAATGAGCAGTTCTTC.

This rearrangement joins TRBV19 to TRBJ2-7; 9 nucleotides agree with TRBD2. Germline V lookup: CDR1 LNHDA, CDR2 SQIVND (reference sequence). J lost 3 bases, V lost 4 bases, and 7 bases had no gene match. The CDR3 spans 15 residues. The CDR3 here is CASSTAGTSYYEQYF. The DNA of the CDR3 is TGTGCCAGTAGTACAGCCGGGACTAGCTACTACGAGCAGTACTTC.

The J gene is TRBJ1-2, the V gene TRBV5-1; D is perhaps TRBD1 (5 bases). Trimming took off 2 bases at V and 3 bases at J, with 11 bases between the two ends. The CDR3 covers 14 residues. Germline V gene data show CDR1 as SGHRS and CDR2 as YFSETQ. The CDR3 protein is CASSFQGGDYGYTF. CDR3 sequence (DNA): TGCGCCAGCAGCTTTCAGGGAGGCGACTATGGCTACACCTTC.

The gene calls are TRBV5-1 and TRBJ1-2, with D perhaps TRBD1 (6 bases). The V and J ends lost 2 bases and 4 bases respectively, with 9 bases between them. CDR1 is SGHRS and CDR2 is YFSETQ in the germline V gene. The CDR3 loop spans 13 amino acids. The CDR3 sequence is CASSFAQGYGYTF. The CDR3 nucleotides read TGCGCCAGCAGCTTTGCACAGGGCTATGGCTACACCTTC.

V gene TRBV7-2 combines with J gene TRBJ2-3; possibly TRBD1 for D (6 bases). Germline CDR1 and CDR2: SGHTA and FQGNSA. V lost 6 bases to trimming and J lost 0 bases, with 10 bases between them. The CDR3 is 14 residues long. CDR3 amino acids: CASRRGGSTDTQYF. CDR3 nucleotide sequence: TGTGCCAGCAGGCGAGGGGGTAGCACAGATACGCAGTATTTT.

V gene TRBV28 combines with J gene TRBJ1-6, with TRBD1 as a possible D gene (6 bases). Trimming removed 5 bases at V and 9 bases at J, with 17 bases between. Germline CDR1 and CDR2: MDHEN and SYDVKM. The CDR3 extends over 15 amino acids. Written as DNA, the CDR3 is TGTGCCAGCAGTCCCACAGGGTCCCGGACTTCACCCCTCCACTTT. Translated, it gives CASSPTGSRTSPLHF.

The chain carries TRBV27 and TRBJ2-2; a weak D match, TRBD2 (6 bases). The CDR3 spans 13 residues. With 3 bases removed from V and 5 bases from J, the gap between germline ends came to 7 bases. The V gene's germline CDR1 is MNHEY and CDR2 SMNVEV (reference sequence). The DNA of the CDR3 is TGTGCCAGCAGTTTCGGAGGGACCGGGGAGCTGTTTTTT. Translated: CASSFGGTGELFF.